Described below is a single TCR beta chain sequence and its context. Its specificity is not known. The V and J ends lost 4 bases and 7 bases respectively, with 22 bases between them. The CDR3 runs to 16 residues. Germline lookup yields CDR1 SGHTA and CDR2 FQGTGA. The entry originates in a study of T cells in localized non-small cell lung cancer. General study findings and limits: T cell clonality was highest in uninvolved adjacent lung, above tumor. In the blood, greater T cell density corresponded to longer overall survival. Sequencing was restricted to one tumor region; therefore, heterogeneity remains possible. Out of the top 100 tumor clones, a median about 50 were seen in adjacent lung.

Sequencing used immunoSEQ multiplex PCR; TCRdb keeps in-frame clones, though not all of them. In the table there are about 91,000 clones, roughly 87% of which are singletons. The sequences come from peripheral blood, collected before any cancer treatment. The chain employs TRBV7-3 and TRBJ1-2; D is possibly TRBD1 (5 bases). This TCR was sampled from a man aged 40 to 75 with stage I squamous cell lung carcinoma. The chain's CDR3 is CASSSSGRGGVSGYTF. The DNA for the CDR3 is TGTGCCAGCAGCTCCTCCGGGAGGGGAGGGGTTAGTGGCTACACCTTC.